Given below is one TCR beta chain in context. The CDR3 sequence is 20 residues long. Germline V gene sequence: CDR1 LGHNA, CDR2 YSLEER. V was clipped by 0 bases and J by 0 bases, with 18 bases between them. The data were obtained in a study of blood T cell repertoires in COVID-19. Study as a whole: Samples came from the United States, Italy and Spain, spanning acute and convalescent COVID-19. Nucleic acid was either cDNA or gDNA, and it came from T cells, B-cell-depleted T cells, or PBMCs.

Under the authors' procedure: The assay estimated nucleated cells by amplifying reference gene primers. Assay: immunoSEQ multiplex PCR; the TCRdb copy retains only in-frame clones and omits some. V and J calls and clone size come straight from that table; D and trimming were deduced from the DNA. The repertoire has over 40,000 clones, about nine tenths of them found once; the top ten carry less than 6.5%. The sequence was obtained from a man in his sixties or seventies with acute or convalescent COVID-19. The sample taken for sequencing was peripheral blood. The chain joins TRBV4-3 to TRBJ1-6; tentative D call: TRBD1 (6 bases). CDR3 sequence reads: CASSQDLWRQESSYNSPLHF. CDR3 nucleotide sequence: TGCGCCAGCAGCCAAGATCTTTGGAGACAGGAGAGCTCCTATAATTCACCCCTCCACTTT.